Shown below are 9 T cell receptor beta chains from a single sample sequenced in a study of cytomegalovirus exposure and HLA in healthy donors. PCR used 60 Vbeta primers and 13 Jbeta primers. The repertoire was sequenced with immunoSEQ multiplex PCR; TCRdb's copy has only in-frame clones and lacks some. The sample has 120,000 or so clones, over 70% seen once. Source material: PBMCs. The receptors were sampled from a woman in her 50s in good health and CMV-seropositive.

This rearrangement joins TRBV6-5 to TRBJ1-6; D gene ambiguous. Germline CDR1 is MNHEY and CDR2 is SVGAGI. The CDR3 is made up of 11 amino acids. V was cut by 8 bases and J by 12 bases, with 11 bases left in between. CDR3 protein: CASRLGEPLHF. The CDR3 DNA is TGTGCCAGCCGCCTCGGGGAACCCCTCCACTTT.

This clone was counted once. The chain combines TRBV6-1 with TRBJ1-2; D unclear. Germline-derived CDR1 and CDR2 are MNHNS and SASEGT. V was trimmed by 0 bases and J by 2 bases, leaving 19 bases between them. The CDR3 has 18 amino acids. CDR3 coding DNA: TGTGCCAGCAGTGAAGCACCTCTCGTCTCGAACACGAACTATGGCTACACCTTC. Translated: CASSEAPLVSNTNYGYTF.

The rearrangement links TRBV29-1 to TRBJ1-1; D remains unclear. V was trimmed by 6 bases and J by 3 bases, leaving 11 bases between them. The CDR3 spans 12 residues. Germline CDR1 reads SQVTM; CDR2 reads ANQGSEA. This CDR3 reads CSVSDGDTEAFF. The DNA of the CDR3 is TGCAGCGTAAGTGACGGAGACACTGAAGCTTTCTTT.

This chain connects TRBV7-9 to TRBJ2-2; TRBD1 aligns across 8 bases. Germline V gene data show CDR1 as SEHNR and CDR2 as FQNEAQ (reference sequence). This CDR3 has 13 residues. The J segment lost 6 bases and the V segment lost 9 bases, leaving 6 bases of the junction unmatched. CDR3 sequence (DNA): TGTGCCAGGCCGGACAGGGCTCCCGGGGAGCTGTTTTTT. Encoded protein: CARPDRAPGELFF.

The chain links TRBV7-2 to TRBJ1-2, with 9 bases identical to TRBD1. The CDR3 length is 14 residues. CDR1 is SGHTA and CDR2 is FQGNSA in the germline V gene. The J segment lost 7 bases and the V segment lost 2 bases, leaving 5 bases of the junction unmatched. The CDR3 region is CASSLYTGGCGYTF. DNA of the CDR3: TGTGCCAGCAGCTTATATACAGGGGGCTGTGGCTACACCTTC.

The V call is TRBV5-1, the J call TRBJ2-1; D is possibly TRBD1 (6 bases). This CDR3 has 16 amino acids. Germline lookup yields CDR1 SGHRS and CDR2 YFSETQ. V lost 0 bases and J 4 bases, leaving 14 bases between the germline ends. DNA of the CDR3: TGCGCCAGCAGCTTGGGGTGGGACACCGGATACAATGAGCAGTTCTTC. As protein: CASSLGWDTGYNEQFF. The variable domain in full, completed from reference TRBV5-1 and TRBJ2-1, reads KAGVTQTPRYLIKTRGQQVTLSCSPISGHRSVSWYQQTPGQGLQFLFEYFSETQRNKGNFPGRFSGRQFSNSRSEMNVSTLELGDSALYLCASSLGWDTGYNEQFFGPGTRLTVL.

This clone was picked up a small number of times. The CDR3 DNA reads TGTGCCAGCACTCGCGACTGGTTGAACACTGAAGCTTTCTTT. It specifies CASTRDWLNTEAFF. This rearrangement joins TRBV6-6 to TRBJ1-1; D uncertain. Deletions cut 7 bases from V and 0 bases from J, with 12 bases between. Germline CDR1 reads MNHNY; CDR2 reads SVGAGI (reference sequence). The CDR3 has 14 amino acids.

The chain combines TRBV18 with TRBJ1-2, with 10 bases identical to TRBD1. The V gene end was trimmed by 6 bases and the J gene end by 6 bases; junction bases not matched to a gene: 4. Germline CDR1 is KGHSH and CDR2 is LQKENI. This CDR3 has 13 amino acids. The CDR3 here is CASSQGQGHGYTF. CDR3 in DNA: TGTGCCAGCTCCCAGGGACAGGGGCATGGCTACACCTTC.

The chain uses TRBV4-3 and TRBJ2-2; 10 bases are a match to TRBD2. CDR1 and CDR2 (germline): LGHNA, YSLEER. The CDR3 runs to 16 residues. The V segment lost 1 base and the J segment 7 bases; nucleotides outside the gene matches: 6. CDR3 in DNA: TGCGCCAGCAGCCAAGGGGGGACTAGCGCGCACGGGGAGCTGTTTTTT. This sequence encodes CASSQGGTSAHGELFF.